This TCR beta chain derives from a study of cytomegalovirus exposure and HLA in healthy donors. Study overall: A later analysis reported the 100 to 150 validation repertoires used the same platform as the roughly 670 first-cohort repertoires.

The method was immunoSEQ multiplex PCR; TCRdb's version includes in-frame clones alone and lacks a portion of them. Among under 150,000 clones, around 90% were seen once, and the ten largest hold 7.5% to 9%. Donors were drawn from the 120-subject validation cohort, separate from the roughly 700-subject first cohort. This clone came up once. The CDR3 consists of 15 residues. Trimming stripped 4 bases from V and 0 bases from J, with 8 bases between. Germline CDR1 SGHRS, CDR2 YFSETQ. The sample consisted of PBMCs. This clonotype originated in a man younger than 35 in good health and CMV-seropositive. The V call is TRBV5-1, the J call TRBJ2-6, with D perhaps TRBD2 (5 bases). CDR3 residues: CASSPDYSGANVLTF. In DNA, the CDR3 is TGCGCCAGCAGCCCAGACTACTCTGGGGCCAACGTCCTGACTTTC.